The next 14 T cell receptor beta chains were all read from a single sample in a study of blood T cell repertoires in COVID-19. Some clones are missing from TCRdb's copy, which holds only in-frame ones; the method was immunoSEQ multiplex PCR. The sample lists a few hundred thousand clones, 80% to 90% occurring once. Sequencing input: PBMCs or T cells enriched from blood (not recorded which). These receptors came from a young woman who had recovered from COVID-19.

The CDR3 loop is CASSTGSHSSYNEQFF. In DNA form, the CDR3 reads TGTGCCAGCAGCACCGGGTCTCATAGCTCCTACAATGAGCAGTTCTTC. This chain uses TRBV5-4 with TRBJ2-1; no clear D gene. The CDR3 extends over 16 amino acids. Germline V gene sequence: CDR1 SGHNT, CDR2 YYREEE (reference sequence). Trimming stripped 4 bases from V and 0 bases from J, with 14 bases between.

This chain links TRBV27 with TRBJ1-2, with TRBD1 as a possible D gene (6 bases). CDR1 is MNHEY, CDR2 SMNVEV, per germline (reference sequence). The germline V and J ends were trimmed by 4 bases and 8 bases, with 14 bases remaining between them. The CDR3 runs 13 residues. Here the CDR3 DNA reads TGTGCCAGCAGTTACGGACAGTCCTGGGGCTACACCTTC. Translated, it gives CASSYGQSWGYTF.

The sample holds many counts of this clone. The V and J genes are TRBV19 and TRBJ2-1, with 7 bases that match TRBD2. Trimming took 7 bases from V and 0 from J; bases not matched to a gene: 6. Germline CDR1 and CDR2: LNHDA and SQIVND (reference sequence). The CDR3 runs to 15 residues. The CDR3 spells CASTLGRSSYNEQFF. CDR3 sequence (DNA): TGTGCCAGTACCCTCGGGAGGAGCTCCTACAATGAGCAGTTCTTC.

The chain recombines TRBV5-1 with TRBJ2-6; D possibly corresponds to TRBD1 (5 bases). The CDR3 is 16 amino acids. The germline CDR1 and CDR2 sequences are SGHRS and YFSETQ. Trimming took 0 bases from V and 1 from J, leaving 8 bases between them. The CDR3 sequence is CASSLAAGSGANVLTF. CDR3 DNA sequence: TGCGCCAGCAGCTTGGCCGCAGGGTCTGGGGCCAACGTCCTGACTTTC.

This clone was seen only a few times. The chain combines TRBV25-1 with TRBJ2-2; 7 bases match TRBD1. CDR3 length: 14 residues. Trimming at V came to 6 bases and at J to 7 bases, leaving 8 bases not matched to a gene. Germline values: CDR1 MGHDK, CDR2 SYGVNS. CDR3 nucleotide sequence: TGTGCCAGCAGATCCACCCAGGGGGTCGGGGAGCTGTTTTTT. Its protein is CASRSTQGVGELFF.

This sequence joins TRBV27 and TRBJ1-5; D is ambiguous. Germline V lookup: CDR1 MNHEY, CDR2 SMNVEV (reference sequence). The CDR3 is 14 residues long. The germline V and J ends were trimmed by 5 bases and 5 bases, with 13 bases remaining between them. The CDR3 nucleotides are TGTGCCAGCAGTCCAACGGGTGGTTATCAGCCCCAGCATTTT. It yields the protein CASSPTGGYQPQHF.

The chain recombines TRBV3-1 (or the pseudogene TRBV3-2) with TRBJ2-2, with D possibly being TRBD1 (6 bases). Germline assignment: CDR1 LGHDT and CDR2 YNNKEL (reference sequence). Deletions cut 5 bases from V and 2 bases from J, with 15 bases between. This CDR3 has 16 amino acids. The CDR3 coding sequence is TGTGCCAGCAGCTTCGGCAGGGGAGCCAACACCGGGGAGCTGTTTTTT. It yields the protein CASSFGRGANTGELFF.

This chain links TRBV16 with TRBJ1-1; D is unresolved. CDR1 and CDR2 (germline): KGHSY, FQNENV. This CDR3 region has 13 residues. V lost 4 bases and J 0 bases, leaving 6 bases between the germline ends. CDR3 DNA: TGTGCCAGCAGCCCTACCATGAACACTGAAGCTTTCTTT. Its translation is CASSPTMNTEAFF.

The chain employs TRBV29-1 and TRBJ1-2; 7 bases agree with TRBD1. V lost 0 bases to trimming and J lost 4 bases; unmatched junction nucleotides: 11. The CDR3 runs 16 residues. Per germline, CDR1 SQVTM and CDR2 ANQGSEA. The CDR3 reads CSVEDRGQTLLYGYTF. As DNA, the CDR3 is TGCAGCGTTGAAGATAGGGGACAGACGCTTCTCTATGGCTACACCTTC.

This chain connects TRBV28 to TRBJ2-3, with 9 nucleotides matching TRBD2. V was clipped by 5 bases and J by 5 bases; unmatched bases: 8. Germline V gives CDR1 MDHEN, CDR2 SYDVKM. This CDR3 has 15 residues. The chain's CDR3 is CASSRVRTSVDTQYF. DNA of the CDR3: TGTGCCAGCAGTCGTGTAAGGACTAGCGTAGATACGCAGTATTTT.

This chain links TRBV23-1 with TRBJ1-5; the D is unclear. TRBV23-1 is recorded as an ORF, its role being uncertain. The ends were cut back, 3 bases at V and 0 bases at J, with 6 bases in the middle. The CDR3 loop spans 14 amino acids. The CDR3 DNA is TGCGCCAGCAGTCACCGGTATAGCAATCAGCCCCAGCATTTT. This gives the protein CASSHRYSNQPQHF.

This rearrangement joins TRBV11-2 to TRBJ1-4, with a weak D call TRBD1 (5 bases). The germline gives CDR1 SGHAT, CDR2 FQNNGV. The CDR3 consists of 17 residues. V lost 0 bases to trimming and J lost 8 bases, with 19 bases between them. The CDR3, as DNA: TGTGCCAGCAGCTTAGAGGGCAATGTAGGGGTCGGAGAAAAACTGTTTTTT. Protein: CASSLEGNVGVGEKLFF. Full variable domain (missing parts from reference TRBV11-2 and TRBJ1-4): EAGVAQSPRYKIIEKRQSVAFWCNPISGHATLYWYQQILGQGPKLLIQFQNNGVVDDSQLPKDRFSAERLKGVDSTLKIQPAKLEDSAVYLCASSLEGNVGVGEKLFFGSGTQLSVL.

The chain couples TRBV11-2 to TRBJ2-1; 13 positions agree with TRBD2. This CDR3 spans 15 amino acids. Trimming removed 5 bases from V and 8 bases from J; junction bases left unmatched: 6. CDR1 is SGHAT and CDR2 is FQNNGV in the germline V gene. The DNA for the CDR3 is TGTGCCAGCAGCGAACTAGCGGGGGGGCTCTATGAGCAGTTCTTC. Translated: CASSELAGGLYEQFF. The variable domain in full, with the rest retrieved from reference TRBV11-2 and TRBJ2-1, is EAGVAQSPRYKIIEKRQSVAFWCNPISGHATLYWYQQILGQGPKLLIQFQNNGVVDDSQLPKDRFSAERLKGVDSTLKIQPAKLEDSAVYLCASSELAGGLYEQFFGPGTRLTVL.

This clone was detected only a few times. The CDR3 nucleotides read TGTGCCAGCAGTTTTGAGTACAATGAGCAGTTCTTC. Encoded protein: CASSFEYNEQFF. The V call is TRBV12-3 or TRBV12-4, the J call TRBJ2-1, with D unresolved. Trimming removed 3 bases from V and 4 bases from J, with 4 bases in between. CDR3 length: 12 residues.